This TCR beta chain is from a study of cytomegalovirus exposure and HLA in healthy donors. Whole-study findings and limits: Among TCR beta chains of equal frequency, HLA-associated ones were more clonally expanded in a later analysis. By HLA locus, TCR association rates varied in a later analysis, with DRB1 showing the most and HLA-C the fewest.

A remark on this clone: Its antigen is as yet unknown.

Primers: 60 Vbeta forward and 13 Jbeta reverse. The data were produced by immunoSEQ multiplex PCR, yet TCRdb's version contains in-frame clones alone and is incomplete. The data show approximately 240,000 clones, more than 75% seen once. The germline V gene encodes CDR1 GTSNPN and CDR2 SVGIG (reference sequence). Trimming took off 1 base at V and 2 bases at J, with 21 bases between the two ends. The CDR3 spans 18 residues. The sequencing sample was made of PBMCs. This receptor was obtained from a woman between 35 and 50 years old in good health and CMV-seropositive. The rearrangement links TRBV30 to TRBJ1-5; no firm D call. This CDR3 is CAWSAPNNSPGGNQPQHF. DNA for the CDR3: TGTGCCTGGAGTGCACCTAATAACTCCCCCGGGGGCAATCAGCCCCAGCATTTT.